The sequence of this TCR beta chain was determined in a study of T cell clonotyping in hematopoietic cell transplantation. Indicated time point: recipient sample about 28 days before transplant, after cytoreduction. Trimming took 4 bases from V and 2 from J, leaving 5 bases between them. Germline CDR1 is LNHNV and CDR2 is YYDKDF (reference sequence). This CDR3 contains 13 residues. This table comes from immunoSEQ multiplex PCR, and its TCRdb copy is limited to in-frame clones, with some not included. The sample consists of 29,000 or so clones, 65% to 80% of them appearing once. This sequence originates from a woman aged 25 to 39 with chronic myeloid leukemia. Some clones in this sample may be carry-over from other donors' samples. Sequences were derived from peripheral blood mononuclear cells, sampled before stem cell transplant. V is TRBV15 and J is TRBJ1-4; D ambiguous. The CDR3 is CATSTSTNEKLFF. The DNA of the CDR3 is TGTGCCACCAGCACGTCGACTAATGAAAAACTGTTTTTT.